Listed here are 3 T cell receptor beta chains from one sample, sequenced in a study of blood T cell repertoires in COVID-19. Sequencing used immunoSEQ multiplex PCR; TCRdb keeps in-frame clones, though not all of them. The sample lists about 200,000 clones; around 86% were seen once. Source material: PBMCs or T cells enriched from blood (not recorded which). Receptor source: a man between 35 and 55 years old with acute COVID-19.

CDR3 sequence: CASSFGPETQYF. The CDR3 region has the DNA TGTGCCAGCAGTTTTGGGCCAGAGACCCAGTACTTC. The V and J genes are TRBV28 and TRBJ2-5; D gene uncertain. Germline V CDR1 and CDR2: MDHEN, SYDVKM. Trimming shortened V by 3 bases and J by 4 bases, and 6 bases separated the two germline ends. The CDR3 is 12 amino acids.

This clone was observed a few times. This chain joins TRBV3-1 (or the pseudogene TRBV3-2) and TRBJ1-2; TRBD1 matches at 8 bases. The CDR3 contains 14 residues. The J segment lost 5 bases and the V segment lost 7 bases, leaving 9 bases of the junction unmatched. The germline CDR1 and CDR2 sequences are LGHDT and YNNKEL (reference sequence). CDR3 sequence (DNA): TGTGCCAGCACTATAGGACAGGGAGGGTATGGCTACACCTTC. Translated, it gives CASTIGQGGYGYTF.

The chain links TRBV9 to TRBJ2-1; TRBD2 matches 16 bases. Germline CDR1 SGDLS, CDR2 YYNGEE. Unmatched junction bases numbered 4, after V lost 4 bases and J lost 3 bases. The CDR3 consists of 17 residues. Here the CDR3 DNA reads TGTGCCAGCAGCCCGGGACTAGCGGGAGGGTTCTACAATGAGCAGTTCTTC. Translated, it gives CASSPGLAGGFYNEQFF.